The 29 T cell receptor beta chains listed next were all sequenced from one sample in a study of PD-1 blockade in mismatch repair-deficient tumors. Here immunoSEQ multiplex PCR was the method, and the copy in TCRdb shows in-frame clones only, minus some. Found here are some 48,000 clones, over 60% of them singletons; the top ten hold roughly 3.3%. The starting material was PBMCs, obtained before pembrolizumab treatment. Every receptor here comes from an adult with mismatch repair-deficient cancer.

This clone was recorded only once. The gene calls are TRBV7-6 and TRBJ2-5; 11 bases map to TRBD1. The trim removed 5 bases at V and 4 bases at J, leaving 12 bases unmatched. The CDR3 contains 17 residues. The V gene's germline CDR1 is SGHVS and CDR2 FNYEAQ. The DNA for the CDR3 is TGTGCCAGCAGCCTCCCGGGACAGGGGGTTTTGGGAGAGACCCAGTACTTC. The encoded protein is CASSLPGQGVLGETQYF.

This chain links TRBV30 with TRBJ2-3, with 7 nucleotides matching TRBD1. Germline V gives CDR1 GTSNPN, CDR2 SVGIG (reference sequence). The CDR3 sequence is 15 residues long. V shed 3 bases and J 5 bases; nucleotides not matched to a gene: 11. The CDR3 loop reads CAWRVGKGAEDTQYF. For the CDR3, the DNA is TGTGCCTGGAGGGTGGGAAAGGGGGCAGAAGATACGCAGTATTTT.

The chain recombines TRBV4-1 with TRBJ2-5; TRBD2 aligns across 9 bases. The CDR3 is made up of 15 amino acids. V shed 1 base and J 5 bases; nucleotides not matched to a gene: 5. CDR1 MGHRA and CDR2 YSYEKL come from the germline V gene. The CDR3: CASSQALAGLETQYF. CDR3 DNA: TGCGCCAGCAGCCAAGCACTAGCGGGTCTGGAGACCCAGTACTTC.

The chain is built from TRBV7-9 and TRBJ2-2; 13 bases fit TRBD2. The germline V gene encodes CDR1 SEHNR and CDR2 FQNEAQ (reference sequence). J was trimmed by 7 bases and V by 5 bases; bases with no gene match: 7. CDR3 length equals 16 residues. This chain's CDR3 is CASSPGTSGIGGELFF. The CDR3 nucleotides read TGTGCCAGCAGCCCAGGGACTAGCGGGATAGGCGGGGAGCTGTTTTTT.

J is TRBJ1-1 and V is TRBV11-3; D not resolved. The CDR3 spans 13 residues. Germline V lookup: CDR1 SGHNT, CDR2 YENEEA. V was cut by 0 bases and J by 1 base, with 3 bases left in between. The CDR3 spells CASSLEENTEAFF. Written as DNA, the CDR3 is TGTGCCAGCAGCTTAGAAGAGAACACTGAAGCTTTCTTT.

This clone was detected a few times. The chain is built from TRBV4-1 and TRBJ1-3; TRBD1 matches at 7 bases. The CDR3 runs 15 residues. J gave up 0 bases and V 6 bases, and 5 bases lay outside the gene matches. Germline CDR1 is MGHRA and CDR2 is YSYEKL. This chain's CDR3 is CASRKGQLSGNTIYF. The CDR3 DNA follows: TGCGCCAGCAGAAAGGGACAGCTCTCTGGAAACACCATATATTTT.

The chain has TRBV2 and TRBJ1-4, with D tentatively TRBD1 (6 bases). The germline V gene has CDR1 SNHLY and CDR2 FYNNEI. The CDR3 has 13 amino acids. V dropped 10 bases and J dropped 5 bases, with 14 bases sitting between them. CDR3: CANGGQGNEKLFF. The CDR3 nucleotides read TGTGCCAACGGGGGGCAGGGGAATGAAAAACTGTTTTTT.

The chain couples TRBV19 to TRBJ2-7; perhaps TRBD1 as D (5 bases). The V gene's germline CDR1 is LNHDA and CDR2 SQIVND (reference sequence). Trimming stripped 0 bases from V and 2 bases from J, with 11 bases between. This CDR3 region has 15 residues. CDR3 sequence reads: CASSIDNRKTYEQYF. In nucleotides, the CDR3 is TGTGCCAGTAGTATAGACAACAGGAAAACCTACGAGCAGTACTTC. Combining the CDR3 with reference TRBV19 and TRBJ2-7 gives the whole variable domain DGGITQSPKYLFRKEGQNVTLSCEQNLNHDAMYWYRQDPGQGLRLIYYSQIVNDFQKGDIAEGYSVSREKKESFPLTVTSAQKNPTAFYLCASSIDNRKTYEQYFGPGTRLTVT.

This chain joins TRBV6-6 and TRBJ2-7; no firm D call. Germline-derived CDR1 and CDR2 are MNHNY and SVGAGI (reference sequence). The CDR3 sequence is 13 residues long. Between the trimmed V and J ends, which lost 0 bases and 4 bases, there was a span of 7 bases. CDR3 loop: CASSYSSTYEQYF. As DNA, the CDR3 is TGTGCCAGCAGTTACTCATCCACGTACGAGCAGTACTTC.

The chain recombines TRBV5-1 with TRBJ1-1; the D is unclear. Germline CDR1 SGHRS, CDR2 YFSETQ. The CDR3 length is 18 residues. Between the trimmed V and J ends, which lost 0 bases and 0 bases, there was a span of 18 bases. DNA for the CDR3: TGCGCCAGCAGCTTGGTTCCCCCCTCGAACGGACTGAACACTGAAGCTTTCTTT. Its translation is CASSLVPPSNGLNTEAFF.

This sequence joins TRBV6-6 and TRBJ2-7; D remains ambiguous. The CDR3 length is 12 residues. CDR1 and CDR2 from the germline V gene are MNHNY and SVGAGI (reference sequence). The V gene lost 7 bases and the J gene lost 3 bases, with 10 bases spanning the gap. This CDR3 reads CASTLDGYEQYF. The CDR3 bases are TGTGCCAGCACTCTGGACGGCTACGAGCAGTACTTC.

For the CDR3, the DNA is TGTGCCAGCAGCTTAGGCCAGGGGACAGGAAACACCATATATTTT. This translates into CASSLGQGTGNTIYF. This chain uses TRBV7-8 with TRBJ1-3, with D possibly TRBD1 on 6 matching bases. The length of the CDR3 is 15 residues. Germline V lookup: CDR1 SGHVS, CDR2 FQNEAQ. The V end lost 1 base, the J end lost 4 bases, and 11 bases lay between the germline ends.

This clone was observed a handful of times. The chain has TRBV11-2 and TRBJ2-6, with D unclear. Trimming removed 3 bases at V and 2 bases at J, with 8 bases between. The germline V gene has CDR1 SGHAT and CDR2 FQNNGV. This CDR3 contains 15 residues. CDR3 protein: CASSFQGTGANVLTF. The CDR3 DNA follows: TGTGCCAGCAGCTTTCAAGGTACTGGGGCCAACGTCCTGACTTTC. Based on the CDR3 plus reference TRBV11-2 and TRBJ2-6, the full variable domain is EAGVAQSPRYKIIEKRQSVAFWCNPISGHATLYWYQQILGQGPKLLIQFQNNGVVDDSQLPKDRFSAERLKGVDSTLKIQPAKLEDSAVYLCASSFQGTGANVLTFGAGSRLTVL.

This chain uses TRBV7-2 with TRBJ1-2; D is ambiguous. V lost 1 base and J 7 bases, leaving 19 bases between the germline ends. Germline loops: CDR1 SGHTA, CDR2 FQGNSA. CDR3 size: 16 residues. The CDR3 DNA sequence: TGTGCCAGCAGCTTAGACCGGGCAGGCGGGGAGAGTGGCTACACCTTC. The encoded protein is CASSLDRAGGESGYTF.

The chain employs TRBV5-1 and TRBJ2-3; no clear D. Germline CDR1 and CDR2: SGHRS and YFSETQ. The CDR3 covers 13 residues. With 4 bases removed from V and 2 bases from J, the gap between germline ends came to 8 bases. The CDR3 nucleotides read TGCGCCAGCAGCGTAGACCTCACAGATACGCAGTATTTT. Its translation is CASSVDLTDTQYF.

The table lists this clone with a few counts. The rearrangement uses TRBV19 and TRBJ2-7; 8 positions match TRBD2. The CDR3 is 14 amino acids. V lost 5 bases, J lost 3 bases, and 6 bases stayed unmatched. Per germline, CDR1 LNHDA and CDR2 SQIVND (reference sequence). The CDR3 coding sequence is TGTGCCAGTAGTCCCCTAGCGGGCTACTACGAGCAGTACTTC. This translates into CASSPLAGYYEQYF. The variable domain in full, completed from reference TRBV19 and TRBJ2-7, reads DGGITQSPKYLFRKEGQNVTLSCEQNLNHDAMYWYRQDPGQGLRLIYYSQIVNDFQKGDIAEGYSVSREKKESFPLTVTSAQKNPTAFYLCASSPLAGYYEQYFGPGTRLTVT.

The chain couples TRBV7-9 to TRBJ1-5; D ambiguous. V gave up 1 base and J gave up 6 bases, with 13 bases separating them. There are 15 residues in the CDR3. Per the germline V gene, CDR1 is SEHNR and CDR2 is FQNEAQ (reference sequence). This chain's CDR3 is CASSLDVREGQPQHF. DNA of the CDR3: TGTGCCAGCAGCTTAGATGTCCGGGAAGGTCAGCCCCAGCATTTT.

This sequence joins TRBV6-5 and TRBJ2-7, with D possibly TRBD2 on 5 matching bases. The CDR3 totals 14 residues. Trimming took 6 bases from V and 2 from J, leaving 14 bases between them. Germline V gene sequence: CDR1 MNHEY, CDR2 SVGAGI. This CDR3 is CASSRPGIAYEQYF. The DNA of the CDR3 is TGTGCCAGCAGCCGGCCCGGGATCGCCTACGAGCAGTACTTC.

This chain joins TRBV7-9 and TRBJ2-7; D is unclear. Germline V gene data show CDR1 as SEHNR and CDR2 as FQNEAQ (reference sequence). The V gene lost 6 bases and the J gene lost 0 bases, with 15 bases spanning the gap. The CDR3 is 15 amino acids. CDR3 DNA: TGTGCCAGCAGGGAGTCGGGCGGAGCCTCCTACGAGCAGTACTTC. Protein: CASRESGGASYEQYF. The full variable domain, in which reference TRBV7-9 and TRBJ2-7 provide the parts outside the CDR3, is DTGVSQNPRHKITKRGQNVTFRCDPISEHNRLYWYRQTLGQGPEFLTYFQNEAQLEKSRLLSDRFSAERPKGSFSTLEIQRTEQGDSAMYLCASRESGGASYEQYFGPGTRLTVT.

V and J are TRBV19 and TRBJ1-5; 8 nucleotides match TRBD1. Germline CDR1 and CDR2: LNHDA and SQIVND (reference sequence). After removal of 6 bases from V and 8 bases from J, the junction contained 12 bases not matched to a gene. The CDR3 spans 15 residues. The CDR3, as DNA: TGTGCCAGTAGCCTAAAGACAGGGGCTATCAAGCCCCAGCATTTT. Translation: CASSLKTGAIKPQHF.

The rearrangement uses TRBV30 and TRBJ1-1; 7 bases match TRBD1. The CDR3 is made up of 15 amino acids. With 2 bases clipped from V and 10 bases from J, the junction kept 16 bases outside the gene matches. CDR1 is GTSNPN and CDR2 is SVGIG in the germline V gene (reference sequence). The CDR3 coding sequence is TGTGCCTGGAGTTTGGTCCCTCCGGACAGGCAGGGAGCTTTCTTT. It is translated as CAWSLVPPDRQGAFF. Full variable domain (remainder filled in from reference TRBV30 and TRBJ1-1): SQTIHQWPATLVQPVGSPLSLECTVEGTSNPNLYWYRQAAGRGLQLLFYSVGIGQISSEVPQNLSASRPQDRQFILSSKKLLLSDSGFYLCAWSLVPPDRQGAFFGQGTRLTVV.

This sequence joins TRBV6-1 and TRBJ1-1; D call uncertain. The ends were cut back, 2 bases at V and 4 bases at J, with 5 bases in the middle. The CDR3 totals 12 residues. Germline V CDR1 and CDR2: MNHNS, SASEGT. Here the CDR3 DNA reads TGTGCCAGCAGTGAAAGGAGCACTGAAGCTTTCTTT. This gives the protein CASSERSTEAFF.

V usage is TRBV7-8 and J usage is TRBJ1-3; 8 bases line up with TRBD1. V lost 2 bases and J lost 2; bases outside the gene matches: 11. In germline, CDR1 is SGHVS, CDR2 FQNEAQ. The CDR3 contains 18 residues. The CDR3 DNA follows: TGTGCCAGCAGCTTAAGTCCCCGGACAGGGAACCCTGGAAACACCATATATTTT. Its translation: CASSLSPRTGNPGNTIYF.

J is TRBJ2-2 and V is TRBV9; D is unresolved. Germline CDR1 reads SGDLS; CDR2 reads YYNGEE. The germline V and J ends were trimmed by 4 bases and 4 bases, with 5 bases remaining between them. This CDR3 spans 12 amino acids. Written as DNA, the CDR3 is TGTGCCAGCAGCTTTCGCACCGGGGAGCTGTTTTTT. Its translation is CASSFRTGELFF.

V gene TRBV19 combines with J gene TRBJ1-1; D unresolved. The length of the CDR3 is 13 residues. The ends were cut back, 4 bases at V and 4 bases at J, with 10 bases in the middle. From germline, CDR1 is LNHDA and CDR2 SQIVND (reference sequence). The CDR3 region has the DNA TGTGCCAGTAGTAGGGTTGTTAGCACTGAAGCTTTCTTT. Amino acid sequence: CASSRVVSTEAFF. Full variable domain (rest looked up from reference TRBV19 and TRBJ1-1): DGGITQSPKYLFRKEGQNVTLSCEQNLNHDAMYWYRQDPGQGLRLIYYSQIVNDFQKGDIAEGYSVSREKKESFPLTVTSAQKNPTAFYLCASSRVVSTEAFFGQGTRLTVV.

As to this clone: A junction end diverges from the germline sequence, so it may reflect a read error. J is TRBJ1-1 and V is TRBV19, with 9 bases matching TRBD1. This CDR3 comprises 15 residues. Per the germline V gene, CDR1 is LNHDA and CDR2 is SQIVND (reference sequence). CDR3 sequence: CASNDRGGENSEAFF. The CDR3 DNA reads TGTGCCAGTAATGACAGGGGGGGGGAGAACAGTGAAGCTTTCTTT.

This clone was observed a few times. The V call is TRBV7-2, the J call TRBJ2-3, with D perhaps matching TRBD2 (5 bases). Germline V CDR1 and CDR2: SGHTA, FQGNSA. The CDR3 has 18 residues. Between the trimmed V and J ends, which lost 5 bases and 1 base, there was a span of 22 bases. The CDR3 reads CASSLERATDGGTDTQYF. The CDR3 DNA reads TGTGCCAGCAGCCTAGAGAGGGCTACCGACGGGGGCACAGATACGCAGTATTTT.

The chain is built from TRBV2 and TRBJ1-3; no definite D call. V was clipped by 8 bases and J by 5 bases, with 16 bases between them. The CDR3 is made up of 14 amino acids. Germline-derived CDR1 and CDR2 are SNHLY and FYNNEI. CDR3: CASFLTETRNTIYF. CDR3 coding DNA: TGTGCCAGCTTTTTAACCGAGACCCGAAACACCATATATTTT.

This chain uses TRBV11-2 with TRBJ2-7, with TRBD2 matching 10 bases. The CDR3 loop spans 18 amino acids. V was pared by 0 bases and J by 6 bases, with 14 bases of the junction left unmatched. Germline lookup yields CDR1 SGHAT and CDR2 FQNNGV. This CDR3 reads CASSLEFLAGVSGREQYF. CDR3 nucleotide sequence: TGTGCCAGCAGCTTAGAGTTTCTAGCGGGAGTGTCCGGACGCGAGCAGTACTTC.